This is a list of T cell receptor beta chains from one sample in a study of T-cell reconstitution after alpha-beta-depleted transplantation in children. TCRdb re-derived calls from the PCR reads in MiXCR, one entry per CDR3 protein. Here the sample spans about 420,000 distinct CDR3 sequences, about a tenth being singletons. The material was PBMCs from the stem cell graft donor, obtained from the stem cell graft. These receptors were taken from a human donor who donated a stem cell graft to a child with acute myeloid leukemia. Each CDR3 is given with its conserved first and last residue. Fields, in order: D gene, J gene, clone size, V gene, CDR3 protein, CDR3 DNA. The D gene is left open where the match is weak. Expanded clones are given a class, and other clones once, few, many or no size at all.

TRBD1 TRBJ2-7 few TRBV29-1 CSASTGNYEQYF TGCAGCGCCTCGACAGGGAACTACGAGCAGTACTTC
NA TRBJ2-5 NA TRBV12-3/TRBV12-4 CASSFGDLGQETQYF TGTGCCAGCAGTTTTGGGGATTTGGGCCAAGAGACCCAGTACTTC
NA TRBJ1-6 many TRBV15 CATSERAEDNSPLHF TGTGCCACCAGCGAGCGGGCCGAGGATAATTCACCCCTCCACTTT
NA TRBJ2-3 NA TRBV9 CASSGGVGSTDTQYF TGTGCCAGCAGCGGCGGAGTGGGTAGCACAGATACGCAGTATTTT
NA TRBJ2-7 few TRBV27 CASSAGHRYEQYF TGTGCCAGCAGTGCGGGACACCGCTACGAGCAGTACTTC
NA TRBJ1-2 NA TRBV7-2 CASSLAGSDYGYTF TGTGCCAGCAGCTTAGCAGGTTCCGACTATGGCTACACCTTC
NA TRBJ2-7 few TRBV20-1 CSARGYWIYEQYF TGCAGTGCTAGAGGTTATTGGATATACGAGCAGTACTTC
NA TRBJ2-2 few TRBV7-9 CASSLAGAPPGELFF TGTGCCAGCAGCTTAGCGGGAGCCCCCCCCGGGGAGCTGTTTTTT
TRBD2 TRBJ2-3 NA TRBV20-1 CSARDWAGAVDTLYF TGCAGTGCTAGAGATTGGGCGGGAGCCGTAGATACGCTGTATTTT
TRBD2 TRBJ2-3 few TRBV29-1 CSVQGLAGDTQYF TGCAGCGTGCAGGGACTAGCGGGCGATACGCAGTATTTT
NA TRBJ1-3 many TRBV20-1 CSARHSSGNTIYF TGCAGTGCTAGACACAGCTCTGGAAACACCATATATTTT
NA TRBJ2-1 few TRBV20-1 CSARVFGESNEQFF TGCAGTGCTAGAGTTTTTGGGGAGTCCAATGAGCAGTTCTTC
NA TRBJ1-1 few TRBV2 CASKVNTEAFF TGTGCCAGCAAGGTGAACACTGAAGCTTTCTTT
NA TRBJ2-7 NA TRBV5-1 CASSMTNEQYF TGCGCCAGCAGCATGACCAACGAGCAGTACTTC
NA TRBJ1-2 NA TRBV29-1 CSVPQRSNYGYTF TGCAGCGTACCACAGCGATCTAACTATGGCTACACCTTC
NA TRBJ2-5 few TRBV20-1 CSARSLIRGETQYF TGCAGTGCTAGAAGTCTTATCAGGGGAGAGACCCAGTACTTC
NA TRBJ1-1 many TRBV29-1 CSARTPNTEAFF TGCAGCGCCCGGACACCGAACACTGAAGCTTTCTTT
TRBD2 TRBJ2-1 NA TRBV27 CASSLSSGRAREQFF TGTGCCAGCAGTTTATCTAGCGGGAGGGCAAGAGAGCAGTTCTTC
NA TRBJ1-1 many TRBV4-3 CASSPPGNTEAFF TGCGCCAGCAGCCCCCCAGGGAACACTGAAGCTTTCTTT
NA TRBJ2-5 NA TRBV20-1 CSAADSSWETQYF TGCAGTGCTGCCGATAGCAGCTGGGAGACCCAGTACTTC
NA TRBJ2-5 many TRBV5-1 CASSLGSTAQETQYF TGCGCCAGCAGCTTGGGATCGACAGCCCAAGAGACCCAGTACTTC
NA TRBJ2-2 few TRBV20-1 CSAVRENTGELFF TGCAGTGCTGTAAGAGAGAACACCGGGGAGCTGTTTTTT
TRBD1 TRBJ2-5 few TRBV3-1 CASSQGTGGRETQYF TGTGCCAGCAGCCAGGGGACAGGCGGGCGGGAGACCCAGTACTTC
TRBD1 TRBJ2-7 NA TRBV30 CAGTGRDEQYF TGTGCCGGGACAGGGCGGGACGAGCAGTACTTC
NA TRBJ1-4 few TRBV29-1 CSVGVGRAGLKDPKLFF TGCAGCGTTGGGGTGGGCAGGGCAGGTTTAAAAGATCCCAAACTGTTTTTT
NA TRBJ2-1 many TRBV5-1 CASASLTGDEQFF TGCGCCAGCGCCTCGCTAACGGGTGATGAGCAGTTCTTC
NA TRBJ1-1 few TRBV12-3/TRBV12-4 CASSLKINTEAFF TGTGCCAGCAGTCTCAAGATTAACACTGAAGCTTTCTTT
NA TRBJ1-5 once TRBV20-1 CSARDLSPGTHHF TGCAGTGCTAGAGATCTCTCCCCGGGCACCCACCATTTT
NA TRBJ2-2 NA TRBV9 CASSETFSGELFF TGTGCCAGCAGCGAGACATTTTCCGGGGAGCTGTTTTTT
NA TRBJ1-6 many TRBV6-1 CASSQLGRNSPLHF TGTGCCAGCAGTCAATTGGGGAGGAATTCACCCCTCCACTTT
NA TRBJ1-1 NA TRBV20-1 CSARVENTEAFF TGCAGTGCTAGAGTAGAGAACACTGAAGCTTTCTTT
TRBD1 TRBJ1-4 NA TRBV11-2 CASSLTGTGLEKLFF TGTGCCAGCAGCTTAACCGGGACAGGGCTAGAAAAACTGTTTTTT
NA TRBJ2-5 NA TRBV12-3/TRBV12-4 CASTQAAATQETQYF TGTGCCAGCACCCAGGCGGCGGCTACCCAAGAGACCCAGTACTTC
TRBD2 TRBJ2-2 NA TRBV2 CATQLGTSGSGELFF TGTGCCACCCAGTTGGGGACTAGCGGTTCCGGGGAGCTGTTTTTT
NA TRBJ2-2 few TRBV24-1 CATSRTGPPGGTGELFF TGTGCCACCAGTAGAACGGGACCCCCTGGAGGCACCGGGGAGCTGTTTTTT
NA TRBJ1-2 NA TRBV10-3 CAISVTGTANYGYTF TGTGCCATCAGTGTAACAGGAACCGCTAACTATGGCTACACCTTC
NA TRBJ2-5 many TRBV5-1 CASSSGQGTETQYF TGCGCCAGCAGCTCCGGGCAGGGAACAGAGACCCAGTACTTC
TRBD1 TRBJ2-2 NA TRBV29-1 CSVGRQGANTGELFF TGCAGCGTCGGAAGACAGGGGGCGAACACCGGGGAGCTGTTTTTT
TRBD1 TRBJ2-2 few TRBV20-1 CSARAYRGDTGELFF TGCAGTGCTAGAGCCTACAGGGGAGACACCGGGGAGCTGTTTTTT
TRBD2 TRBJ2-2 few TRBV20-1 CSAWTSGGAGELFF TGCAGTGCCTGGACTAGCGGGGGGGCCGGGGAGCTGTTTTTT
TRBD1 TRBJ1-5 many TRBV5-8 CASSPGTGRNQPQHF TGTGCCAGCAGCCCAGGGACAGGGCGCAATCAGCCCCAGCATTTT
NA TRBJ1-1 few TRBV20-1 CSARWNMNTEAFF TGCAGTGCTAGGTGGAACATGAACACTGAAGCTTTCTTT
NA TRBJ1-1 few TRBV12-3/TRBV12-4 CASSTLSRRAFF TGTGCCAGCAGTACTTTATCCAGACGAGCTTTCTTT
TRBD1 TRBJ2-4 many TRBV7-2 CASGDRAAKNIQYF TGTGCCAGCGGGGACAGGGCGGCCAAAAACATTCAGTACTTC
NA TRBJ2-7 few TRBV5-1 CASSLLGPGYEQYF TGCGCCAGCAGCTTATTGGGGCCCGGGTACGAGCAGTACTTC